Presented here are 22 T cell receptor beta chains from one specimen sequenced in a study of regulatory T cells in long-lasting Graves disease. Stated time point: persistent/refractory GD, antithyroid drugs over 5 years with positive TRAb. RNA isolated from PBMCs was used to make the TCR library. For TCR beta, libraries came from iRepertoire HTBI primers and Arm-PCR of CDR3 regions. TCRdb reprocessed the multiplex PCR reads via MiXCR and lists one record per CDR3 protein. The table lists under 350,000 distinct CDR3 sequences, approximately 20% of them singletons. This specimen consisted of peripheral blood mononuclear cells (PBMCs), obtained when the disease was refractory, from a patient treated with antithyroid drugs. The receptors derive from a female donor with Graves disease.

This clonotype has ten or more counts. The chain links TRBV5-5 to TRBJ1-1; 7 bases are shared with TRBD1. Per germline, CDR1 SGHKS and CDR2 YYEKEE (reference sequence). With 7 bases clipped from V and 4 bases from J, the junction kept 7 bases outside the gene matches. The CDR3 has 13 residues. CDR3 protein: CASHDRVRTEAFF. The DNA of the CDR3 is TGTGCCAGCCACGACAGGGTCCGCACTGAAGCTTTCTTT. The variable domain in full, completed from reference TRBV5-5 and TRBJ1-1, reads DAGVTQSPTHLIKTRGQQVTLRCSPISGHKSVSWYQQVLGQGPQFIFQYYEKEERGRGNFPDRFSARQFPNYSSELNVNALLLGDSALYLCASHDRVRTEAFFGQGTRLTVV.

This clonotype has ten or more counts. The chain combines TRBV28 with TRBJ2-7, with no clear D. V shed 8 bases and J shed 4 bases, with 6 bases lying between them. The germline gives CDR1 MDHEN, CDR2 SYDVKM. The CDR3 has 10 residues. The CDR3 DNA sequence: TGTGCCAGCGGAGATTACGAGCAGTACTTC. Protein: CASGDYEQYF.

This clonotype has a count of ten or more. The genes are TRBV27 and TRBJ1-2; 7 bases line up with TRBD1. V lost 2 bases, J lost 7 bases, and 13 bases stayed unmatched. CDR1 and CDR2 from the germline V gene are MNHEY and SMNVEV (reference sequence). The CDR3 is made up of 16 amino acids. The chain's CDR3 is CASSLARTGGPCGYTF. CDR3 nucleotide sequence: TGTGCCAGCAGTTTAGCCCGGACAGGTGGGCCGTGTGGCTACACCTTC.

The CDR3 DNA reads as TGTGCCAGCAGTTACAACCGGGACAGGAGCTTTCGGACCTTC. Translating gives CASSYNRDRSFRTF. The chain joins TRBV6-2 or TRBV6-3 to TRBJ1-2, with TRBD1 matching 8 bases. The trim removed 2 bases at V and 14 bases at J, leaving 13 bases unmatched. The CDR3 runs to 14 residues. Germline CDR1 and CDR2: MNHEY and SVGEGT.

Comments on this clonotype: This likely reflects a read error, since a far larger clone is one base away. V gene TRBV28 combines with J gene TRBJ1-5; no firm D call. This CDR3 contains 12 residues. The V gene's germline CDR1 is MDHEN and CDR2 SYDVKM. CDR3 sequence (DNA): TGTGCCAGCAGGGATAGCAATCAGCCCCTGCATTTT. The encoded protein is CASRDSNQPLHF. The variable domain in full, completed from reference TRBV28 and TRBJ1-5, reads DVKVTQSSRYLVKRTGEKVFLECVQDMDHENMFWYRQDPGLGLRLIYFSYDVKMKEKGDIPEGYSVSREKKERFSLILESASTNQTSMYLCASRDSNQPLHFGDGTRLSIL.

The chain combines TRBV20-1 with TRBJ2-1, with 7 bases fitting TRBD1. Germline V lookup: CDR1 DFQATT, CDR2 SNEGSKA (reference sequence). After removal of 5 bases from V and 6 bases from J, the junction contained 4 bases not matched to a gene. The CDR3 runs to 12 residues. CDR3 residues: CSAEQGFNEQFF. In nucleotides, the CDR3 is TGCAGTGCTGAACAGGGGTTCAATGAGCAGTTCTTC.

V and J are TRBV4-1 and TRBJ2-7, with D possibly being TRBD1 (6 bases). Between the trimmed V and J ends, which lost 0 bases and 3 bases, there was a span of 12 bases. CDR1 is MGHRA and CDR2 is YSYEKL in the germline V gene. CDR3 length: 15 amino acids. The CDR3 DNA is TGCGCCAGCAGCCAAGATTGGACAGACAACTACGAGCAGTACTTC. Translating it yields CASSQDWTDNYEQYF.

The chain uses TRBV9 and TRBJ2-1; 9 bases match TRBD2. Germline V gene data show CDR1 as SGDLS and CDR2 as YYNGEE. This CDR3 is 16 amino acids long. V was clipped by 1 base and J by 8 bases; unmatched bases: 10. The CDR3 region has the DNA TGTGCCAGCAGCGTATGGTGGGCGGGAGGGGTCGATGAGCAGTTCTTC. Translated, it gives CASSVWWAGGVDEQFF.

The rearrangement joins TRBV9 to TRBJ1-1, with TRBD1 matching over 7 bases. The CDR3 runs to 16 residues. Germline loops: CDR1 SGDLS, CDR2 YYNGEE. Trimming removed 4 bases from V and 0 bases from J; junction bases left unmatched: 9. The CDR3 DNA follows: TGTGCCAGCAGCCCCCGGGACAGCCTCGTGAACACTGAAGCTTTCTTT. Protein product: CASSPRDSLVNTEAFF.

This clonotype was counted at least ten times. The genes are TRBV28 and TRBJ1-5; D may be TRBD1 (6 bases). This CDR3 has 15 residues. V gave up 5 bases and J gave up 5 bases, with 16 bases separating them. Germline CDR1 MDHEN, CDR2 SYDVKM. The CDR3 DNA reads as TGTGCCAGCAGTCCACCGACAGGAGCGGATCAGCCCCAGCATTTT. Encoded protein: CASSPPTGADQPQHF.

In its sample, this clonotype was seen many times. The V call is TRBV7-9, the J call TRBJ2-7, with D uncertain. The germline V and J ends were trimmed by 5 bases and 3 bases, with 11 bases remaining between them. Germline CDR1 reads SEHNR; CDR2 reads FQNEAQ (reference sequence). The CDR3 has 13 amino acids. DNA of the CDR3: TGTGCCAGCAGCCCAGAGGCCAGCTACGAGCAGTACTTC. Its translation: CASSPEASYEQYF.

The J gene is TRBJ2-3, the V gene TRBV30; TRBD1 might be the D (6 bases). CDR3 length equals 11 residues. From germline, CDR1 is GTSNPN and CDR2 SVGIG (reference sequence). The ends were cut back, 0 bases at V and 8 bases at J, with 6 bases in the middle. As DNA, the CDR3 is TGTGCCTGGAGTGTACAGGGTACGCAGTATTTT. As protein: CAWSVQGTQYF.

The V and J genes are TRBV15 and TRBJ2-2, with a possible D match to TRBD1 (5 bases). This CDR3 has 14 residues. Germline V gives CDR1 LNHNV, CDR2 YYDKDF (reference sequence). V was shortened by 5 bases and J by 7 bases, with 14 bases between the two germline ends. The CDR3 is CATSSYRGIGELFF. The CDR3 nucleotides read TGTGCCACCAGCTCTTATAGGGGTATCGGGGAGCTGTTTTTT.

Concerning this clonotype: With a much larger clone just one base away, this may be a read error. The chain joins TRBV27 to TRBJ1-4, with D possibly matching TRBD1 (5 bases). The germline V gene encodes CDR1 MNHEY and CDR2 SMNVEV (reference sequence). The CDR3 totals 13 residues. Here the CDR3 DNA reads TGTGCCAGCAGTTTAACCGGGGGGAGAAAACTGCTTTTT. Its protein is CASSLTGGRKLLF.

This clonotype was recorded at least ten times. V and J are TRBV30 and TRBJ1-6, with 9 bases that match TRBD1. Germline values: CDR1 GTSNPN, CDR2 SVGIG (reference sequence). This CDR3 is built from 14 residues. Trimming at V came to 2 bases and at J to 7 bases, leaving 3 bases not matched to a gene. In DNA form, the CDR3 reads TGTGCCTGGAGTCGAGGACAGGGGAATTCACCCCTCCACTTT. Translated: CAWSRGQGNSPLHF.

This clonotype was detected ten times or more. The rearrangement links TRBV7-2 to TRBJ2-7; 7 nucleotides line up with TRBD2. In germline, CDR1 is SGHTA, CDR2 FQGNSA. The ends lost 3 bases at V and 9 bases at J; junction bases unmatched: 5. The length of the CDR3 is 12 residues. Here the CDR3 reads CASSLAGDLQYF. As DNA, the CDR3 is TGTGCCAGCAGCTTGGCGGGAGATCTGCAGTACTTC.

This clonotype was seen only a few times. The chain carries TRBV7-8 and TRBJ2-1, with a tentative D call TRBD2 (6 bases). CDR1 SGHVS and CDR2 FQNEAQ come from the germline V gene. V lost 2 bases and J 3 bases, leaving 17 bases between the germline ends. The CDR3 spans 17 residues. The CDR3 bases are TGTGCCAGCAGCTTACCCCTTAGCGGCCAAGGCTACAATGAGCAGTTCTTC. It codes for CASSLPLSGQGYNEQFF.

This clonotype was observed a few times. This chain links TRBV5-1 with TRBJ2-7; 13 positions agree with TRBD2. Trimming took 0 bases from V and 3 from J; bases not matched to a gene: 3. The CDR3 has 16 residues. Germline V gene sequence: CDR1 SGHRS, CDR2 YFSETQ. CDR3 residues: CASSLAGTSGIYEQYF. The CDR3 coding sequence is TGCGCCAGCAGCTTGGCCGGGACTAGCGGGATCTACGAGCAGTACTTC.

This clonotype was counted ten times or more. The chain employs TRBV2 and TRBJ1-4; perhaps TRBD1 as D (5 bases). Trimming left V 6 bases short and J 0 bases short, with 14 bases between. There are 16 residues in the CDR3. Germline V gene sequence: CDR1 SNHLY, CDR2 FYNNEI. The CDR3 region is CASRPTLGATNEKLFF. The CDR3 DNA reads TGTGCCAGCAGGCCGACTTTGGGGGCAACTAATGAAAAACTGTTTTTT.

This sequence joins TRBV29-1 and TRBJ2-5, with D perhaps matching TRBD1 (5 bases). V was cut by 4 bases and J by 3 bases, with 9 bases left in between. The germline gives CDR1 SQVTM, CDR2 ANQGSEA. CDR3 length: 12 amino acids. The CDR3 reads CSVGQFKETQYF. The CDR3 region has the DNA TGCAGCGTTGGACAGTTCAAAGAGACCCAGTACTTC.

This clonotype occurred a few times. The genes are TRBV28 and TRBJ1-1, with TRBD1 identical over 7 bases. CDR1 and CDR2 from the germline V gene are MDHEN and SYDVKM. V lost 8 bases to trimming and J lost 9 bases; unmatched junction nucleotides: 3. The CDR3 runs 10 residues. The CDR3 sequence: CASEQGKAFF. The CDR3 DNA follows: TGTGCCAGCGAACAGGGGAAAGCTTTCTTT.

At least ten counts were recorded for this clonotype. The CDR3 DNA reads TGTGCCAGCACCTCTAGTGAGGGCCCTCAGGAGCAGTACTTC. Protein sequence: CASTSSEGPQEQYF. The rearrangement joins TRBV7-2 to TRBJ2-7, with D possibly TRBD2 on 5 matching bases. Germline V gene lookup returns CDR1 SGHTA and CDR2 FQGNSA. V shed 7 bases and J shed 7 bases, with 20 bases lying between them. There are 14 residues in the CDR3.